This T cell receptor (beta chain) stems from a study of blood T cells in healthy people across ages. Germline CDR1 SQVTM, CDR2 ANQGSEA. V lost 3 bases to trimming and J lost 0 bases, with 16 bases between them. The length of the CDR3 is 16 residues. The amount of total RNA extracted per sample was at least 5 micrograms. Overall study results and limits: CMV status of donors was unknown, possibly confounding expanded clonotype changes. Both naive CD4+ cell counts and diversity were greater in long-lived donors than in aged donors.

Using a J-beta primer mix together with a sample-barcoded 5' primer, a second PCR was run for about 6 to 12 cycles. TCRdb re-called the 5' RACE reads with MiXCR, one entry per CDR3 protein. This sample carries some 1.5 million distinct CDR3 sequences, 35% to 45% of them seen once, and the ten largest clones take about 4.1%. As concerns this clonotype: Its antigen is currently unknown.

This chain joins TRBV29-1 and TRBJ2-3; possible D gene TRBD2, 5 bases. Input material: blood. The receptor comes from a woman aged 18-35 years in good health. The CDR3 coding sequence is TGCAGCGTTGATAGGGCCAGCGGAGCTAGCACAGATACGCAGTATTTT. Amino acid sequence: CSVDRASGASTDTQYF.